This T cell receptor (beta chain) was profiled in a study of OX40 agonist ivuxolimab in advanced cancers. Findings of the study overall: Expanded clones belonging to CD8+ T cells outnumbered, on average, those of CD4+. Clonal expansion was among the lowest in partial responders at 0.1-3.0 mg/kg, especially CD8+.

TCRdb's table, derived via immunoSEQ multiplex PCR, lists solely in-frame clones and lacks some. The repertoire holds approximately 70,000 clones, with 70% to 80% as singletons. In regard to this clone: Its antigen is still unknown.

This material consisted of CD4+ or CD8+ T cells sorted from blood, taken in a trial of the OX40 agonist ivuxolimab. The sequence was obtained from an adult with an advanced solid tumor such as melanoma, head and neck, liver or kidney cancer.

CDR3 nucleotides: TGTGCCAGCAGTTACTCGAGCAGGGGAGACACCGGGGAGCTGTTTTTT. The encoded protein is CASSYSSRGDTGELFF. V gene TRBV6-5 combines with J gene TRBJ2-2; D might be TRBD1 (6 bases). V gave up 0 bases and J gave up 3 bases, with 11 bases separating them. The germline V gene has CDR1 MNHEY and CDR2 SVGAGI. The CDR3 contains 16 residues.